This T cell receptor (beta chain) emerged from a study of CD8+CD57+ T cells in acquired aplastic anemia (dated by TCRdb to 2016 to 2018). As for the study more broadly: Extracted DNA from sorted CD4+ and CD8+ cells averaged around 3.4 ug, ranging from 0.2 to 27.4 ug. CD8+CD57+ expansion was defined as frequency above the mean frequency observed in healthy subjects. Here is what the overall study found, with its caveats: No significant difference in CD8+ Simpson's diversity was found between patients and healthy controls (P=0.060). Fewer than 35 CD8+ CDR3 sequences were found to be shared between patients and controls, but these sequences appeared to be highly expressed in patients and within the immunodominant clones of the patients.

Expansion of CD8+CD57+ cells had been shown by flow cytometry in the patients chosen for sequencing. Every patient had severe acquired aplastic anemia, diagnosed using the International Study of Aplastic Anemia and Agranulocytosis and Camitta criteria. No patient had received any therapy when blood was sampled. TCR repertoires of sorted CD4+ and CD8+ blood T cells from severe aplastic anemia patients and healthy subjects were deep-sequenced in the study. In the USA, patient enrollment took place under clinicaltrials.gov protocols 00001620, 01623167, 00001397, 00071045, 00081523 and 00961064. Ficoll-Paque density gradient centrifugation was used to isolate peripheral blood mononuclear cells. CD4+ and CD8+ T cells were sorted by FACS or magnetic beads before DNA extraction. Profiling of TCR beta VDJ combinations and CDR3 sequences used genomic DNA as the template. An Illumina HiSeq 2000 was used for TCR repertoire sequencing. The study's own analysis went as follows. TRBV/TRBJ rearrangement plots, CDR3 size and DJ length profiles, and Simpson's diversity index were used to assess repertoires. The most abundant DNA sequence in the deep sequencing data was defined as the immunodominant clone. CDR3 amino acid sequences were screened for sharing across subjects and compared with published repertoires and the VDJdb database. In TCRdb, the public reads were trimmed at Q25 with fastp and aligned with MiXCR, with productive beta chains retained. Rows matching on CDR3 protein sequence are summarized as one entry with the most common DNA and genes. TCRdb, rather than the study authors, made the V and J calls. Here the sample has under 200,000 distinct CDR3 sequences; around half occur a single time. The ten biggest clones cover under 3.5% of the sample.

Trimming takes 3 bases from V and 1 base from J, and the germline ends sit 11 bases apart. The CDR1 and CDR2 encoded by the germline V gene are KGHDR and SFDVKD. Spanning cysteine to phenylalanine, the CDR3 consists of 15 amino acids. Here the CDR3 DNA is all that survives: 45 bases in frame from base 1. With respect to this clonotype: The clone's antigen remains unknown. No quality values exist for individual bases; no much larger clone is one base distant.

The chain is made from TRBV24-1 and TRBJ1-1; possibly the D gene is TRBD1, per 6 matching bases. This clonotype was sampled from a human donor with aplastic anemia. Material: sorted CD4+, CD8+, or CD8+CD57+ T cells (not recorded which) from PBMCs. The CDR3 here reads CATSDGGARNTEAFF. The nucleotides read TGTGCCACCAGTGATGGGGGGGCGCGGAACACTGAAGCTTTCTTT.